These T cell receptor beta chains were read from a single sample in a study of beta chain features in type 1 diabetes. Only in-frame clones appear in the TCRdb table, and some are missing; sequencing was by immunoSEQ multiplex PCR. The repertoire holds 150,000 to 200,000 clones, with roughly 59% as singletons. Sequenced sample: naive CD4+ T cells from blood. The source is a man younger than 45 with type 1 diabetes. Both conserved end residues are part of each CDR3. Each record gives: J gene, clone size, V gene, CDR3 protein. Where a row states a size, it is once, few, many or the class of an expanded clone; other rows omit it.

TRBJ2-7,few,TRBV29-1,CSVELGGPSYEQYF
TRBJ2-3,.,TRBV7-9,CASSLAGASTDTQYF
TRBJ2-5,.,TRBV15,CATSRGFEETQYF
TRBJ2-7,.,TRBV14,CASSRGTAFSYEQYF
TRBJ2-7,.,TRBV29-1,CSVEDPGLGVEQYF
TRBJ2-1,.,TRBV9,CASTFGGNWNEQFF
TRBJ2-5,.,TRBV18,CASSPIPGAETQYF
TRBJ1-1,.,TRBV20-1,CSAIRWAEAFF
TRBJ2-5,once,TRBV11-3,CASSLNSQETQYF
TRBJ1-2,.,TRBV30,CAWRPSYYGYTF
TRBJ2-4,.,TRBV10-3,CAISDLVGKNIQYF
TRBJ2-7,.,TRBV7-2,CASSLGSMTHTSYEQYF
TRBJ1-4,.,TRBV29-1,CSVVSRTGINEKLFF
TRBJ1-1,.,TRBV20-1,CSAGSGSNF
TRBJ2-5,.,TRBV5-1,CASSYETATRGRLLRETQYF
TRBJ1-2,.,TRBV29-1,CSVVPTAGSGYTF
TRBJ1-2,.,TRBV30,CAWTGRENGYTF
TRBJ2-7,few,TRBV14,CASSQDSDRSPYEQYF
TRBJ1-3,few,TRBV29-1,CSVGQGYSGNTIYF
TRBJ2-7,.,TRBV30,CAWSVAGRGRYF